The rows below give T cell receptor beta chains drawn from one sample of a study of shared T cell receptors in the human thymus. Sequenced by immunoSEQ multiplex PCR; TCRdb stores in-frame clones only, minus some. Seen here are approximately 400,000 clones, over 90% observed once, and the top ten hold approximately 0.02%. The sample was thymocytes. These receptors were collected from a human donor. The CDR3 runs from the conserved cysteine through the conserved F or W. A D gene is named only where the DNA matches it firmly. A clone size is listed for some rows: how often the clone was seen (once, few, many), or a class if it is expanded.

NA	NA	TRBV7-9	TRBJ1-3	TGTGCCAGCAGCCTTCACCCGATGATCTCTGGAAACACCATATATTTT	CASSLHPMISGNTIYF
once	NA	TRBV30	TRBJ2-7	TGTGCCTGGAGCGTCGAGTTGGGGGAGAGGGGGTACGAGCAGTACTTC	CAWSVELGERGYEQYF
NA	NA	TRBV12-5	TRBJ2-3	TGTGCTAGTGGCCCGACGGACCTTCACACAGATACGCAGTATTTT	CASGPTDLHTDTQYF
NA	NA	TRBV20-1	TRBJ2-1	TGCAGTGCTCAAAGGAGGCTGCTGTTCTTC	CSAQRRLLFF
NA	NA	TRBV10-2	TRBJ1-4	TGCGCCAGCAATAATGAAAAACTGTTTTTT	CASNNEKLFF
NA	NA	TRBV6-5	TRBJ2-5	TGTGCCAGCAGTTATCCGACTTCGACAGGCCAAGAGACCCAGTACTTC	CASSYPTSTGQETQYF
NA	NA	TRBV28	TRBJ2-3	TGTGCCAGCAGTTTTGAGGATACGCAGTATTTT	CASSFEDTQYF
NA	TRBD1	TRBV6-5	TRBJ2-7	TGTGCCAGCAGTTACTCGGGGACAGGGGGCTCCTACGAGCAGTACTTC	CASSYSGTGGSYEQYF
NA	TRBD2	TRBV5-1	TRBJ2-7	TGCGCCAGCAGCTTGGATCCGCGGGAGAGCTCCTACGAGCAGTACTTC	CASSLDPRESSYEQYF
NA	NA	TRBV11-2	TRBJ2-1	TGTGCCAGCAGCTTAAGCTCGGGTGCGTTCTTC	CASSLSSGAFF
NA	NA	TRBV29-1	TRBJ1-1	TGCAGCGTTGAAGATATGAACAGGGAGGGAACAGTGGAAGCTTTCTTT	CSVEDMNREGTVEAFF
NA	TRBD2	TRBV6-4	TRBJ2-1	TGTGCCAGCAGTGACGGGCTAGCGGGGACCGATGGGTTGGGTGAGCAGTTCTTC	CASSDGLAGTDGLGEQFF
NA	NA	TRBV15	TRBJ2-7	TGTGCCACCAGCAACGGGTACTACGAGCAGTACTTC	CATSNGYYEQYF
NA	TRBD1	TRBV30	TRBJ2-2	TGTGCCTGGAGCCGGGGACAGGGGGCGTCGGGCACCGGGGAGCTGTTTTTT	CAWSRGQGASGTGELFF
once	TRBD2	TRBV7-8	TRBJ2-4	TGTGCCAGCAGCCCCCCTCTAGCGGGAGTAGCCAAAAACATTCAGTACTTC	CASSPPLAGVAKNIQYF
NA	NA	TRBV11-2	TRBJ2-2	TGTGCCAGCAGCTTATCGGACGGGGAGCTGTTTTTT	CASSLSDGELFF
NA	NA	TRBV18	TRBJ1-2	TGTGCCAGCTCCCCAGGGGAAGTTGGGGGACTGGGTGGCTACACCTTC	CASSPGEVGGLGGYTF
NA	TRBD1	TRBV28	TRBJ2-1	TGTGCCAGCAGTCCCCGGGACAGGGATGAGACCTACAATGAGCAGTTCTTC	CASSPRDRDETYNEQFF
NA	NA	TRBV18	TRBJ1-1	TGTGCCAGCTCACCAAGTTCAGGGACCTTGGAGGCTTTCTTT	CASSPSSGTLEAFF
NA	TRBD1	TRBV30	TRBJ1-2	TGTGCCTGGAGTGTAGGAGGGACAGGCAACTATGGCTACACCTTC	CAWSVGGTGNYGYTF
NA	NA	TRBV27	TRBJ2-1	TGTGCCAGCAGTATACTTTCGGGTGGCGAGCAGTTCTTC	CASSILSGGEQFF
NA	NA	TRBV5-1	TRBJ1-2	TGCGCCAGCAGCTTGAGAGGCTCTGGGTATGGCTACACCTTC	CASSLRGSGYGYTF
NA	TRBD2	TRBV10-2	TRBJ2-1	TGCGCCAGCAGGGAAAGAACCGGGACTACCTCCTACAATGAGCAGTTCTTC	CASRERTGTTSYNEQFF
NA	TRBD1	TRBV4-2	TRBJ2-2	TGTGCCAGCAGCCAAGTGGACCGGGACAGGGGTAGTAAGAACACCGGGGAGCTGTTTTTT	CASSQVDRDRGSKNTGELFF
NA	NA	TRBV15	TRBJ2-7	TGTGCCACCAGCAGAGAGGATTCCGGCCCGGGGGGCCACGAGCAGTACTTC	CATSREDSGPGGHEQYF
NA	NA	TRBV25-1	TRBJ1-1	TGTGCCAGCAGCCTAAGGACTGAAGCTTTCTTT	CASSLRTEAFF
NA	NA	TRBV30	TRBJ2-5	TGTGCCTGGAGTTCAGGTACCTCGATCCGACAAGAGACCCAGTACTTC	CAWSSGTSIRQETQYF
NA	NA	TRBV5-4	TRBJ2-7	TGTGCCAGCAGCTTGAAAGCGGGCCTCTACGAGCAGTACTTC	CASSLKAGLYEQYF
NA	NA	TRBV5-1	TRBJ1-1	TGCGCCAGCAGCTTGGGAGCAGGGGAAACGAACACTGAAGCTTTCTTT	CASSLGAGETNTEAFF
NA	NA	TRBV7-2	TRBJ1-1	TGTGCCAGCAGCTTAAAAATTGGTATGGGGAACCCTGAAGCTTTCTTT	CASSLKIGMGNPEAFF
NA	NA	TRBV5-6	TRBJ2-5	TGTGCCAGCAGTGCGGCAATATTAGCGAAAGAGACCCAGTACTTC	CASSAAILAKETQYF
NA	TRBD2	TRBV9	TRBJ2-6	TGTGCCAGCAGCGTCGGTTCTAGCGGGAGAGTTGGGGCCAACGTCCTGACTTTC	CASSVGSSGRVGANVLTF
NA	TRBD2	TRBV27	TRBJ2-2	TGTGCCAGCAGTTCAGCACTAGCGCGAAACACCGGGGAGCTGTTTTTT	CASSSALARNTGELFF
NA	TRBD1	TRBV19	TRBJ2-1	TGTGCCAGTAGTGCTAGGGACAGGGAGCAGTTCTTC	CASSARDREQFF
NA	NA	TRBV27	TRBJ2-6	TGTGCCAGCAGTTTAGACCCGGGACCAACCTCTGGGGCCAACGTCCTGACTTTC	CASSLDPGPTSGANVLTF
NA	TRBD1	TRBV7-6	TRBJ2-1	TGTGCCAGCAGCTCCAGGACAGGTGAGAATGAGCAGTTCTTC	CASSSRTGENEQFF
NA	NA	TRBV19	TRBJ1-1	TGTGCCAGTAGTAGTAGGTTCACTGAAGCTTTCTTT	CASSSRFTEAFF
NA	TRBD1	TRBV5-6	TRBJ1-3	TGTGCCAGCAGCTTGTGGAACAGGGGGCTTGTATTTGGCGACACCATATATTTT	CASSLWNRGLVFGDTIYF
NA	TRBD2	TRBV2	TRBJ2-7	TGTGCCAGCAAGGCAAGCGGGGCGCGGGTTTACGAGCAGTACTTC	CASKASGARVYEQYF
NA	NA	TRBV4-1	TRBJ2-2	TGCGCCAGCAGCCTGGTCTTCTCTGCCGGGGAGCTGTTTTTT	CASSLVFSAGELFF
few	NA	TRBV10-3	TRBJ2-1	TGTGCCATCAGTGTTTACAATGAGCAGTTCTTC	CAISVYNEQFF
NA	TRBD1	TRBV18	TRBJ1-1	TGTGCCAGCTCACCGCGGGACAGGGGTTCCAACACTGAAGCTTTCTTT	CASSPRDRGSNTEAFF
NA	TRBD1	TRBV7-2	TRBJ2-3	TGTGCCAGCAGCTCCGGACAGGGGAGGATAACAGATACGCAGTATTTT	CASSSGQGRITDTQYF
NA	NA	TRBV10-3	TRBJ2-1	TGTGCCATCAGTGAGTCGAGGTGCCTCTTCTCCTACAATGAGCAGTTCTTC	CAISESRCLFSYNEQFF
NA	NA	TRBV11-1	TRBJ2-7	TGTGCCAGCATCCATCCCAAAGGGGGGGCTGGGGAGCAGTACTTC	CASIHPKGGAGEQYF
NA	NA	TRBV7-2	TRBJ2-3	TGTGCCAGCCTCTTGGGGCTACCAAGGGGCACAGATACGCAGTATTTT	CASLLGLPRGTDTQYF
once	NA	TRBV20-1	TRBJ2-5	TGCAGTGCTCCACAAGAGACCCAGTACTTC	CSAPQETQYF
NA	TRBD2	TRBV27	TRBJ2-3	TGTGCCAGCAATTGGCGGGGACCTATAGCGGGAGCTGGGGGCACAGATACGCAGTATTTT	CASNWRGPIAGAGGTDTQYF
NA	NA	TRBV5-6	TRBJ2-5	TGTGCCAGCACCCAGACTATCCTCTTCCAAGAGACCCAGTACTTC	CASTQTILFQETQYF
NA	NA	TRBV6-5	TRBJ2-5	TGTGCCAGCAGAAGACCCGGGACCATGGAGACCCAGTACTTC	CASRRPGTMETQYF